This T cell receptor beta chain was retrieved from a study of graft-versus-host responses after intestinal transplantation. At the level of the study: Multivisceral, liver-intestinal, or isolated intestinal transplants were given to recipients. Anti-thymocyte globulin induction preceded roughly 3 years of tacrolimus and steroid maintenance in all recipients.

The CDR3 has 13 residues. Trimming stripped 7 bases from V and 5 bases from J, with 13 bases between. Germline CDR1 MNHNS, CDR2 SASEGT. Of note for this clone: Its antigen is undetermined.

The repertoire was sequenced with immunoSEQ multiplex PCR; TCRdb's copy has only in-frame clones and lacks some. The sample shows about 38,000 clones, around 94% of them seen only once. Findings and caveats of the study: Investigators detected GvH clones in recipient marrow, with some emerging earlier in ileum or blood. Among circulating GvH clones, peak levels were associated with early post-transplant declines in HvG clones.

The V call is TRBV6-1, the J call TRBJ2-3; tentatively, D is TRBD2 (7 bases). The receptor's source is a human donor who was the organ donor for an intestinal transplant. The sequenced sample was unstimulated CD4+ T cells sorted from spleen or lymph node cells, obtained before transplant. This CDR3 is CASNRGGRDTQYF. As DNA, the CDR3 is TGTGCCAGCAATAGGGGGGGCAGAGATACGCAGTATTTT.